The 20 T cell receptor beta chains listed next were all sequenced from one sample in a study of CD8 T cells in ankylosing spondylitis. In TCRdb, the 5' RACE reads were re-called with MiXCR into one record per CDR3 protein. Seen here are 300,000 to 350,000 distinct CDR3 sequences, less than 25% observed once, and the top ten hold about 3.5%. Sequencing was performed on blood, either unsorted or a sorted T cell fraction (not recorded which). Every receptor here comes from a female donor with ankylosing spondylitis or in good health (not recorded which).

This chain links TRBV12-5 with TRBJ1-1, with D perhaps TRBD1 (5 bases). Germline CDR1 and CDR2: LGHNT and FRNRAP. The V gene lost 5 bases and the J gene lost 10 bases, with 11 bases spanning the gap. This CDR3 has 11 residues. Written as DNA, the CDR3 is TGTGCTAGTGGTACCCTGGGGCCAGCTTTCTTT. Translating gives CASGTLGPAFF.

The table lists this clonotype with a few counts. This chain uses TRBV6-2 or TRBV6-3 with TRBJ1-5; unclear D gene. The CDR3 runs to 14 residues. V was shortened by 7 bases and J by 0 bases, with 10 bases between the two germline ends. Germline CDR1 and CDR2: MNHEY and SVGEGT. The CDR3 nucleotides are TGTGCCAGCACCTTAGCGGGTAGCAATCAGCCCCAGCATTTT. Its translation is CASTLAGSNQPQHF.

This clonotype was recorded at least ten times. V usage is TRBV20-1 and J usage is TRBJ2-7; D gene unclear. The germline CDR1 and CDR2 sequences are DFQATT and SNEGSKA (reference sequence). Trimming cost V 2 bases and J 0 bases, with 20 bases left between them. CDR3 size: 17 residues. This CDR3 is CSARFGSGKKVSYEQYF. CDR3 coding DNA: TGCAGTGCTAGATTTGGGTCCGGCAAGAAAGTCTCCTACGAGCAGTACTTC.

The rearrangement links TRBV21-1 to TRBJ2-7; the table's D gene call, TRBD1, was not cross checked with the DNA. TRBV21-1 is a known pseudogene. The CDR3 length is 12 residues. CDR3 sequence reads: CASSKGPRMQYF. The DNA for the CDR3 is TGTGCCAGCAGCAAAGGTCCCAGAATGCAGTACTTC.

The chain uses TRBV18 and TRBJ2-7; D remains ambiguous. The germline V gene encodes CDR1 KGHSH and CDR2 LQKENI. V was shortened by 3 bases and J by 1 base, with 16 bases between the two germline ends. The CDR3 extends over 16 amino acids. The CDR3 region has the DNA TGTGCCAGCTCACCTTATCAACCCGGGCTATCCTACGAGCAGTACTTC. Translation gives CASSPYQPGLSYEQYF.

A few counts support this clonotype. The rearrangement uses TRBV10-1 and TRBJ1-1, with a tentative D call TRBD1 (5 bases). Trimming took off 2 bases at V and 5 bases at J, with 12 bases between the two ends. CDR1 and CDR2 (germline): WNHNN, SYGVQD (reference sequence). This CDR3 region has 14 residues. The CDR3 reads CASSEDSQRTEAFF. CDR3 in DNA: TGCGCCAGCAGTGAGGACAGCCAGCGGACTGAAGCTTTCTTT.

DNA for the CDR3: TGCAGTGCCATGCGTCCCCAGGGTGCAGACTACGAGCAGTACTTC. This encodes CSAMRPQGADYEQYF. The rearrangement joins TRBV20-1 to TRBJ2-7; D possibly corresponds to TRBD1 (5 bases). CDR1 DFQATT and CDR2 SNEGSKA come from the germline V gene (reference sequence). The CDR3 is made up of 15 amino acids. The V and J ends lost 6 bases and 3 bases respectively, with 21 bases between them.

The genes are TRBV15 and TRBJ1-3; D remains unclear. Germline V CDR1 and CDR2: LNHNV, YYDKDF (reference sequence). V lost 0 bases, J lost 7 bases, and 10 bases lay in between. The CDR3 has 14 amino acids. This chain's CDR3 is CATSRDLAPNTIYF. CDR3 nucleotide sequence: TGTGCCACCAGCAGAGATCTCGCCCCCAACACCATATATTTT.

This clonotype was seen a few times. V usage is TRBV9 and J usage is TRBJ1-1; D unresolved. The V end lost 3 bases, the J end lost 4 bases, and 10 bases lay between the germline ends. This CDR3 region has 13 residues. Germline V gene lookup returns CDR1 SGDLS and CDR2 YYNGEE. The CDR3 loop is CASSALRGTEAFF. CDR3 sequence (DNA): TGTGCCAGCAGCGCACTACGGGGCACTGAAGCTTTCTTT.

This chain connects TRBV7-9 to TRBJ2-3; 10 bases match TRBD2. J gave up 2 bases and V 4 bases, and 6 bases lay outside the gene matches. CDR1 and CDR2 from the germline V gene are SEHNR and FQNEAQ (reference sequence). This CDR3 is built from 16 residues. The CDR3, as DNA: TGTGCCAGCAGCTATAGAAGCGGGAGGGACACAGATACGCAGTATTTT. It yields the protein CASSYRSGRDTDTQYF.

This clonotype was observed a handful of times. The V gene is TRBV11-2, the J gene TRBJ2-1; D is possibly TRBD1 (5 bases). Germline CDR1 SGHAT, CDR2 FQNNGV. Trimming took 6 bases from V and 5 from J, leaving 11 bases between them. The CDR3 contains 13 residues. CDR3 protein: CASSRQTNNEQFF. In DNA, the CDR3 is TGTGCCAGCAGTCGACAGACCAACAATGAGCAGTTCTTC.

This chain connects TRBV5-1 to TRBJ2-7; TRBD2 aligns across 7 bases. CDR1 and CDR2 (germline): SGHRS, YFSETQ. The CDR3 contains 13 residues. V was clipped by 0 bases and J by 6 bases; unmatched bases: 3. The CDR3 sequence: CASSLGGGPEQYF. CDR3 DNA sequence: TGCGCCAGCAGCTTGGGGGGAGGGCCCGAGCAGTACTTC.

V is TRBV20-1 and J is TRBJ2-5, with D possibly matching TRBD1 (5 bases). This CDR3 comprises 14 residues. Deletions cut 1 base from V and 6 bases from J, with 15 bases between. CDR1 is DFQATT, CDR2 SNEGSKA, per germline (reference sequence). DNA of the CDR3: TGCAGTGCTAGAGGGTCGGGTAGGGGAAAGACCCAGTACTTC. This codes for CSARGSGRGKTQYF.

This clonotype has at least ten counts. Compared with germline, one end of the junction differs, possibly owing to a read error. The chain has TRBV20-1 and TRBJ2-5, with TRBD2 matching over 13 bases. CDR1 and CDR2 (germline): DFQATT, SNEGSKA (reference sequence). CDR3 length: 15 amino acids. The CDR3: CSARDGGGTSGRGGF. The CDR3 DNA reads as TGCAGTGCTAGAGACGGGGGGGGAACTAGCGGGAGGGGAGGCTTC.

The J gene is TRBJ1-1, the V gene TRBV5-1; TRBD1 agrees at 9 bases. Losses at the gene ends were 4 bases for V and 4 bases for J; bases not matched to a gene: 5. Germline CDR1 is SGHRS and CDR2 is YFSETQ. The CDR3 loop spans 14 amino acids. CDR3 in DNA: TGCGCCAGCAGCGGAAGACAGGGGGGCACTGAAGCTTTCTTT. Translating it yields CASSGRQGGTEAFF.

This clonotype was picked up a small number of times. The chain couples TRBV3-1 to TRBJ1-1; D might be TRBD1 (6 bases). Trimming left V 4 bases short and J 10 bases short, with 13 bases between. The germline CDR1 and CDR2 sequences are LGHDT and YNNKEL (reference sequence). The CDR3 is made up of 12 amino acids. The CDR3 DNA reads as TGTGCCAGCAGCCGGGGGGCGATAGGAGCTTTCTTT. Translation gives CASSRGAIGAFF.

The gene calls are TRBV25-1 and TRBJ2-5; TRBD2 matches at 7 bases. Germline V lookup: CDR1 MGHDK, CDR2 SYGVNS. J lost 9 bases, V lost 2 bases, and 6 bases had no gene match. This CDR3 spans 13 amino acids. CDR3 loop: CASSERGAGAQYF. The CDR3 coding sequence is TGTGCCAGCAGTGAACGAGGCGCGGGGGCCCAGTACTTC.

The rearrangement joins TRBV5-1 to TRBJ2-1; 7 bases line up with TRBD2. Looked up from germline, CDR1 is SGHRS and CDR2 is YFSETQ. The junction had 6 bases not matched to a gene; V was cut back by 3 bases and J by 0 bases. The CDR3 spans 16 residues. DNA for the CDR3: TGCGCCAGCAGCTCAACTAGCGCTGGCTCCTACAATGAGCAGTTCTTC. It encodes CASSSTSAGSYNEQFF.

The chain is built from TRBV29-1 and TRBJ2-5, with a possible D match to TRBD2 (5 bases). V was trimmed by 6 bases and J by 1 base, leaving 15 bases between them. The CDR3 runs 14 residues. CDR1 and CDR2 (germline): SQVTM, ANQGSEA. The CDR3 protein is CSVERGGIQETQYF. CDR3 nucleotides: TGCAGCGTAGAACGGGGTGGGATCCAAGAGACCCAGTACTTC.

This clonotype was counted ten times or more. J is TRBJ2-1 and V is TRBV10-3; TRBD2 agrees at 11 bases. This CDR3 spans 15 amino acids. The V and J ends lost 6 bases and 5 bases, in that order; junction bases with no gene match: 6. CDR1 ENHRY and CDR2 SYGVKD come from the germline V gene. CDR3 nucleotides: TGTGCCATCAGCCCTATAGCGGGAGGGCACAATGAGCAGTTCTTC. Amino acids: CAISPIAGGHNEQFF.